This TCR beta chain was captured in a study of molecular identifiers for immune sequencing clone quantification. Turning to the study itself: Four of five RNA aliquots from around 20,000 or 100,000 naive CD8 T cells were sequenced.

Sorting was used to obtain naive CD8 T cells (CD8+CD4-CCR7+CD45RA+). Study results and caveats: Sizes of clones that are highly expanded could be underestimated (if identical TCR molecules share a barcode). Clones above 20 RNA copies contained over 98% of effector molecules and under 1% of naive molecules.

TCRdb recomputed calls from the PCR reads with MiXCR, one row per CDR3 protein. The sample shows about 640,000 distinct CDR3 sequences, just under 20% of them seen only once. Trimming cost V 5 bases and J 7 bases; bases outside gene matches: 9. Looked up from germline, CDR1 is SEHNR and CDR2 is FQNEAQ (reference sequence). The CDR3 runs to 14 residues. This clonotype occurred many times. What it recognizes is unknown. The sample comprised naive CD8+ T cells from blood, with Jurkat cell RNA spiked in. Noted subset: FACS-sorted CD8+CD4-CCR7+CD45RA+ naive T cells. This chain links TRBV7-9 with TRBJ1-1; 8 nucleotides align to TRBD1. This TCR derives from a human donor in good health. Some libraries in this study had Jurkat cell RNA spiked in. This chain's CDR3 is CASSAAGGPLEAFF. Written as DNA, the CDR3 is TGTGCCAGCAGCGCCGCAGGGGGCCCTCTTGAAGCTTTCTTT.